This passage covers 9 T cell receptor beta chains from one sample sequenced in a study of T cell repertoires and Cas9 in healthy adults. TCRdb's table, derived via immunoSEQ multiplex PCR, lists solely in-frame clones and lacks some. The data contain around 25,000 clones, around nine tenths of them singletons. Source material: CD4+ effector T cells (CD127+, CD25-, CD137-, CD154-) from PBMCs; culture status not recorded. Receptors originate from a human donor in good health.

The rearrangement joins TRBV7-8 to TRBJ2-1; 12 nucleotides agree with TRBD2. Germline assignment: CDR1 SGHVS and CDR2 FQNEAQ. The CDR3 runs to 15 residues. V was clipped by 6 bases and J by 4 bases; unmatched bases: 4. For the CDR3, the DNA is TGTGCCAGCAGGGCTAGCGGGGGGGTATACAATGAGCAGTTCTTC. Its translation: CASRASGGVYNEQFF.

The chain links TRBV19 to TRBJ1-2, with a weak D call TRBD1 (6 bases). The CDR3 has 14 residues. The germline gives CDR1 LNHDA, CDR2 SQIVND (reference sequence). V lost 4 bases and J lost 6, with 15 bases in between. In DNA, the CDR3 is TGTGCCAGTAGTACCGCGAGACAGGCTCATGGCTACACCTTC. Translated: CASSTARQAHGYTF.

CDR3 amino acids: CASSSGLAGAGEQYF. The CDR3 bases are TGTGCCAGCAGCTCGGGACTAGCGGGGGCCGGGGAGCAGTACTTC. This sequence joins TRBV9 and TRBJ2-7; 14 positions agree with TRBD2. The CDR3 is 15 residues long. From germline, CDR1 is SGDLS and CDR2 YYNGEE. With 4 bases clipped from V and 7 bases from J, the junction kept 7 bases outside the gene matches.

CDR3 in amino acids: CASRPDLYNGELFF. CDR3 DNA: TGTGCCAGCAGGCCCGACCTTTATAACGGGGAGCTGTTTTTT. The genes are TRBV6-1 and TRBJ2-2, with D hard to call. The CDR3 consists of 14 residues. The germline V and J ends were trimmed by 6 bases and 7 bases, with 15 bases remaining between them. Germline V CDR1 and CDR2: MNHNS, SASEGT.

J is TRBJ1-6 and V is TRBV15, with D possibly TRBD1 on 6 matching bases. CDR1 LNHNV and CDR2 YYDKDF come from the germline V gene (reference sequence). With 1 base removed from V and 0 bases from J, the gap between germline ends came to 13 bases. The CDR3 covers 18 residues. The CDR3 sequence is CATSRGQVLSSYNSPLHF. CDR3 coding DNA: TGTGCCACCAGCAGAGGACAGGTCCTAAGCTCCTATAATTCACCCCTCCACTTT.

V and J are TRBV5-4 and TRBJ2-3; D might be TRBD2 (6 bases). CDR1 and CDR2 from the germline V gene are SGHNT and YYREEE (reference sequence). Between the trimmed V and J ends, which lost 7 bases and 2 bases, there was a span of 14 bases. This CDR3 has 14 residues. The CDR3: CASERGGNTDTQYF. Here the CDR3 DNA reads TGTGCCAGCGAACGTGGGGGGAACACAGATACGCAGTATTTT.

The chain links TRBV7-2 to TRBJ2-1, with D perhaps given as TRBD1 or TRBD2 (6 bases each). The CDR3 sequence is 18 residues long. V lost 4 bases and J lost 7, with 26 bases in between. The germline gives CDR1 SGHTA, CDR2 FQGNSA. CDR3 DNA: TGTGCCAGCAGCTCTAAGGGGGGAATGACCACCGAGCGAAATGAGCAGTTCTTC. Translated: CASSSKGGMTTERNEQFF.

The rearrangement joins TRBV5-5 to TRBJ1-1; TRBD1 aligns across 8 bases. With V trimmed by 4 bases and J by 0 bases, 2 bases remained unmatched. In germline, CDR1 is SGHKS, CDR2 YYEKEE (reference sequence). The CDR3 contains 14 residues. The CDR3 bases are TGTGCCAGCAGCCGACAGGGGATGAACACTGAAGCTTTCTTT. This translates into CASSRQGMNTEAFF. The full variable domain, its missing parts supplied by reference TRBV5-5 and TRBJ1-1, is DAGVTQSPTHLIKTRGQQVTLRCSPISGHKSVSWYQQVLGQGPQFIFQYYEKEERGRGNFPDRFSARQFPNYSSELNVNALLLGDSALYLCASSRQGMNTEAFFGQGTRLTVV.

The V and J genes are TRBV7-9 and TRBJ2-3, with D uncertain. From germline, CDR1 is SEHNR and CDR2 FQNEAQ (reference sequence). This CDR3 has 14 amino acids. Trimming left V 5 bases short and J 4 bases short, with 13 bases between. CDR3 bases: TGTGCCAGCAGCCCCACTGCTGGTGCAGATACGCAGTATTTT. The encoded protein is CASSPTAGADTQYF.